The 3 T cell receptor beta chains below all came from one sample that was sequenced in a study of blood T cells in healthy people across ages. A second PCR of 7 to 11 cycles used a sample-barcoded 5' primer and a J-beta primer mix. TCRdb passed the 5' RACE reads through MiXCR, listing each CDR3 protein once. The repertoire holds about 970,000 distinct CDR3 sequences, with roughly half as singletons. The sample taken for sequencing was blood. Receptor source: a woman aged 55-69 years in good health.

This clonotype was observed a handful of times. The chain combines TRBV3-1 with TRBJ1-2; D may be TRBD1 (6 bases). Germline V CDR1 and CDR2: LGHDT, YNNKEL (reference sequence). This CDR3 comprises 12 residues. The V end was cut by 4 bases, the J end by 8 bases, with 11 bases between. CDR3 sequence reads: CASSPRGGGYTF. CDR3 sequence (DNA): TGTGCCAGCAGCCCACGGGGGGGCGGCTACACCTTC.

In its sample, this clonotype was seen a few times. The CDR3 reads CASRTDSYNEQFF. Written as DNA, the CDR3 is TGCGCCAGCAGAACGGACTCGTACAATGAGCAGTTCTTC. The chain employs TRBV5-1 and TRBJ2-1, with D maybe TRBD2 (5 bases). V lost 5 bases, J lost 4 bases, and 10 bases lay in between. Germline CDR1 SGHRS, CDR2 YFSETQ. This CDR3 has 13 residues.

The chain is built from TRBV20-1 and TRBJ2-7, with D possibly being TRBD2 (7 bases). Germline CDR1 and CDR2: DFQATT and SNEGSKA (reference sequence). This CDR3 has 13 amino acids. V lost 5 bases and J lost 3, with 14 bases in between. Here the CDR3 DNA reads TGCAGTGCTCACGGGGGGCGGGACTACGAGCAGTACTTC. It codes for CSAHGGRDYEQYF.